The 8 T cell receptor beta chains reported below all come from one sample, sequenced in a study of T cell responses to AZD1222 COVID-19 vaccine. Profiling relied on immunoSEQ multiplex PCR, and the TCRdb table lists in-frame clones only, not all of them. The sample contains around 160,000 clones, over 75% of which appear only once. The specimen comprised peripheral blood, sampled on day 0 of AZD1222 vaccination. These receptors originate from an adult in good health.

This chain connects TRBV25-1 to TRBJ1-4; D perhaps matches TRBD1 (5 bases). Germline values: CDR1 MGHDK, CDR2 SYGVNS. The CDR3 is made up of 18 amino acids. Trimming took 2 bases from V and 2 from J, leaving 18 bases between them. The CDR3 nucleotides read TGTGCCAGCAGTGAAGGCCAGGGCACCGGCGCGACTAATGAAAAACTGTTTTTT. Protein: CASSEGQGTGATNEKLFF.

The chain employs TRBV19 and TRBJ1-2; D possibly corresponds to TRBD1 (6 bases). V lost 6 bases and J lost 0, with 14 bases in between. CDR1 is LNHDA, CDR2 SQIVND, per germline (reference sequence). The length of the CDR3 is 15 residues. In DNA form, the CDR3 reads TGTGCCAGTAGGGTGACAGGCGCCCCTAACTATGGCTACACCTTC. Its protein product is CASRVTGAPNYGYTF.

The chain is built from TRBV3-1 (or the pseudogene TRBV3-2) and TRBJ1-6; D gene uncertain. The CDR3 is 14 amino acids. Germline V gene data show CDR1 as LGHDT and CDR2 as YNNKEL (reference sequence). With 2 bases removed from V and 7 bases from J, the gap between germline ends came to 9 bases. The CDR3 region has the DNA TGTGCCAGCAGCCAACGGACGGGGAATTCACCCCTCCACTTT. It encodes CASSQRTGNSPLHF.

The rearrangement joins TRBV19 to TRBJ2-1; D ambiguous. The germline V and J ends were trimmed by 2 bases and 4 bases, with 12 bases remaining between them. The CDR3 has 15 amino acids. Germline CDR1 and CDR2: LNHDA and SQIVND (reference sequence). CDR3 amino acids: CASSIRFLRYNEQFF. Written as DNA, the CDR3 is TGTGCCAGTAGTATAAGATTTCTGCGGTACAATGAGCAGTTCTTC.

The J gene is TRBJ2-7, the V gene TRBV7-8; 10 nucleotides align to TRBD2. The J segment lost 2 bases and the V segment lost 9 bases, leaving 13 bases of the junction unmatched. CDR3 length: 16 amino acids. The germline gives CDR1 SGHVS, CDR2 FQNEAQ. This CDR3 is CARPLPLAGVPYEQYF. As DNA, the CDR3 is TGTGCCAGACCCCTGCCTCTAGCGGGAGTCCCCTACGAGCAGTACTTC.

This clone was found once. The chain is built from TRBV7-8 and TRBJ2-5; the D call may be TRBD1 or TRBD2 (5 bases each). Trimming cost V 1 base and J 2 bases, with 14 bases left between them. The V gene's germline CDR1 is SGHVS and CDR2 FQNEAQ. CDR3 length: 16 residues. The CDR3 is CASSLVSGHSQETQYF. In DNA form, the CDR3 reads TGTGCCAGCAGCTTAGTCTCGGGGCACTCTCAAGAGACCCAGTACTTC.

This clone has a handful of counts. This chain connects TRBV4-1 to TRBJ2-1, with D unclear. This CDR3 contains 12 residues. Germline CDR1 and CDR2: MGHRA and YSYEKL. V lost 3 bases and J lost 8, with 8 bases in between. DNA for the CDR3: TGCGCCAGCAGCCAGGCCGCTGATGAGCAGTTCTTC. Translating it yields CASSQAADEQFF.

This clone was detected only once. J is TRBJ1-2 and V is TRBV7-9; D is uncertain. The CDR3 runs to 17 residues. The ends were cut back, 5 bases at V and 1 base at J, with 20 bases in the middle. Germline CDR1 and CDR2: SEHNR and FQNEAQ (reference sequence). The CDR3 DNA reads TGTGCCAGCAGCCCCATTCGCGCCACAGAGTATAACTATGGCTACACCTTC. Its protein is CASSPIRATEYNYGYTF.